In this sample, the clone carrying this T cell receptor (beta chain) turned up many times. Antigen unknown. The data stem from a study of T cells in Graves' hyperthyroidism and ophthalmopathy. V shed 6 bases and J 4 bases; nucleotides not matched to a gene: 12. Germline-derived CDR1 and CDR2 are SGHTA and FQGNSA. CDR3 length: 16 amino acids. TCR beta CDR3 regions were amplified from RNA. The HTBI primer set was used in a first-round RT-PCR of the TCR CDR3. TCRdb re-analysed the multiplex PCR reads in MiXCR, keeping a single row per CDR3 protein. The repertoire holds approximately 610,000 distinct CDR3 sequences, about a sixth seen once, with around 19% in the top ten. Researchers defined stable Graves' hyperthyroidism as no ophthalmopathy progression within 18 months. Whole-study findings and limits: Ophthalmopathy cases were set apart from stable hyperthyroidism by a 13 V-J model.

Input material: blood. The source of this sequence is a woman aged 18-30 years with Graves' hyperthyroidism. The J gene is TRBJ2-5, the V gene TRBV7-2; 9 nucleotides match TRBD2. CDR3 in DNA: TGTGCCAGCAGTTTGCTAGGCGGGGGGGCTGGAGAGACCCAGTACTTC. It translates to CASSLLGGGAGETQYF.